The 20 T cell receptor beta chains reported below all come from one sample, sequenced in a study of T cells in Graves' hyperthyroidism and ophthalmopathy (dated by TCRdb to the late 2010s). Libraries were constructed by multiplex PCR. The reads were generated on an Illumina HiSeq 2000. The TCR beta CDR3 regions were amplified from RNA transcripts. For the first round of RT-PCR on the TCR CDR3, the HTBI primer set was used together with the Qiagen OneStep RT-PCR kit. TCRdb reran the public reads through fastp at Q25 and MiXCR, keeping productive beta chains. Each CDR3 protein appears once, grouped with its most common genes and DNA. The sample records hundreds of thousands of distinct CDR3 sequences, about 14% of which are singletons. Of the sample, almost 6% is held by the ten largest clones. Sequencing was done on a sample of blood. These receptors all come from a woman between 25 and 40 years old with Graves' hyperthyroidism that later progressed to Graves' ophthalmopathy.

A few counts support this clonotype. A much more abundant neighbour one base away suggests this may be a read error. CDR3 sequence reads: CSARDRAGGGYPYEQYF. For the CDR3, the DNA is TGCAGTGCTAGAGATAGGGCTGGCGGGGGATACCCCTACGAGCAGTACTTC. The rearrangement joins TRBV20-1 to TRBJ2-7; 7 nucleotides align to TRBD2. The CDR3 has 17 amino acids. The V segment lost 0 bases and the J segment 2 bases; nucleotides outside the gene matches: 13. CDR1 is DFQATT, CDR2 SNEGSKA, per germline (reference sequence).

This clonotype was picked up a small number of times. The gene calls are TRBV7-3 and TRBJ2-5, with 9 nucleotides matching TRBD2. The V segment lost 6 bases and the J segment 14 bases; nucleotides outside the gene matches: 16. Per the germline V gene, CDR1 is SGHTA and CDR2 is FQGTGA. The CDR3 loop spans 14 amino acids. The CDR3 bases are TGTGCCAGCAGTGGCCCGGGTCGTAGCGGGAGCCATTACTTC. Translating it yields CASSGPGRSGSHYF.

The rearrangement uses TRBV19 and TRBJ2-5; TRBD2 aligns across 7 bases. The CDR3 runs 14 residues. Germline-derived CDR1 and CDR2 are LNHDA and SQIVND (reference sequence). V dropped 5 bases and J dropped 3; count of bases not matched to a gene: 6. CDR3 in DNA: TGTGCCAGTAGTCCTTATGCGGGGGAAGAGACCCAGTACTTC. Translated: CASSPYAGEETQYF. Filled out from reference TRBV19 and TRBJ2-5, the complete variable domain reads DGGITQSPKYLFRKEGQNVTLSCEQNLNHDAMYWYRQDPGQGLRLIYYSQIVNDFQKGDIAEGYSVSREKKESFPLTVTSAQKNPTAFYLCASSPYAGEETQYFGPGTRLLVL.

This clonotype has ten or more counts. The rearrangement links TRBV28 to TRBJ1-1; D is unclear. V lost 8 bases to trimming and J lost 11 bases, with 15 bases between them. This CDR3 spans 11 amino acids. CDR1 is MDHEN, CDR2 SYDVKM, per germline. The CDR3 reads CASGLGSVAFF. The CDR3 nucleotides read TGTGCCAGCGGCCTGGGGAGCGTTGCTTTCTTT.

This clonotype was recorded many times. As DNA, the CDR3 is TGCAGTGCTAGTGATCGGCGTCTAAATGAGCAGTTCTTC. As protein: CSASDRRLNEQFF. The rearrangement links TRBV20-1 to TRBJ2-1, with unresolved D. Trimming took off 3 bases at V and 7 bases at J, with 13 bases between the two ends. This CDR3 has 13 amino acids. Germline CDR1 and CDR2: DFQATT and SNEGSKA (reference sequence).

This clonotype was counted ten times or more. This chain uses TRBV10-3 with TRBJ1-2; the match to TRBD1 covers 7 bases. The CDR3 covers 16 residues. The trim removed 0 bases at V and 2 bases at J, leaving 6 bases unmatched. Per germline, CDR1 ENHRY and CDR2 SYGVKD. The CDR3 region is CAISESRIQGNYGYTF. The CDR3 region has the DNA TGTGCCATCAGTGAGTCGAGGATACAGGGGAACTATGGCTACACCTTC.

J is TRBJ1-5 and V is TRBV6-1, with 7 bases identical to TRBD1. CDR1 and CDR2 from the germline V gene are MNHNS and SASEGT. J lost 6 bases, V lost 1 base, and 6 bases had no gene match. The length of the CDR3 is 15 residues. The CDR3 coding sequence is TGTGCCAGCAGTGAAGGGAACAGGGGCGTTCAGCCCCAGCATTTT. Its translation: CASSEGNRGVQPQHF.

The rearrangement joins TRBV30 to TRBJ2-2, with TRBD2 identical over 7 bases. The germline V gene encodes CDR1 GTSNPN and CDR2 SVGIG (reference sequence). The CDR3 consists of 17 residues. V dropped 4 bases and J dropped 0; count of bases not matched to a gene: 11. The CDR3 DNA reads as TGTGCCTGGACGGGGATGCGGGAGTGGGCGAACACCGGGGAGCTGTTTTTT. As protein: CAWTGMREWANTGELFF.

This clonotype has ten or more counts. The rearrangement uses TRBV5-1 and TRBJ2-3; a weak D match, TRBD2 (6 bases). Germline V gene sequence: CDR1 SGHRS, CDR2 YFSETQ. V gave up 7 bases and J gave up 8 bases, with 26 bases separating them. The CDR3 has 16 residues. Here the CDR3 reads CASSPQVAGGGVTQYF. The CDR3 DNA follows: TGCGCCAGCTCCCCACAAGTGGCCGGGGGTGGAGTTACGCAGTATTTT.

This clonotype was seen repeatedly, ten times or more. This rearrangement joins TRBV12-5 to TRBJ1-1, with TRBD1 matching 7 bases. The CDR3 is 18 amino acids. Germline CDR1 and CDR2: LGHNT and FRNRAP. The trim removed 6 bases at V and 0 bases at J, leaving 16 bases unmatched. As DNA, the CDR3 is TGTGCTAGTGGACCGATTCGGGGACAGTCACTCATGAACACTGAAGCTTTCTTT. This encodes CASGPIRGQSLMNTEAFF.

The genes are TRBV18 and TRBJ2-6; D remains ambiguous. The germline V and J ends were trimmed by 3 bases and 0 bases, with 9 bases remaining between them. The CDR3 totals 16 residues. Looked up from germline, CDR1 is KGHSH and CDR2 is LQKENI. CDR3 residues: CASSPNLNSGANVLTF. CDR3 bases: TGTGCCAGCTCACCGAATCTTAACTCTGGGGCCAACGTCCTGACTTTC. The whole variable domain, remainder taken from reference TRBV18 and TRBJ2-6, is NAGVMQNPRHLVRRRGQEARLRCSPMKGHSHVYWYRQLPEEGLKFMVYLQKENIIDESGMPKERFSAEFPKEGPSILRIQQVVRGDSAAYFCASSPNLNSGANVLTFGAGSRLTVL.

The table lists this clonotype with a few counts. J is TRBJ2-2 and V is TRBV12-3 or TRBV12-4; D is perhaps TRBD1 (5 bases). Trimming stripped 11 bases from V and 6 bases from J, with 10 bases between. The CDR3 has 11 residues. In nucleotides, the CDR3 is TGTGCCGGGTTAGGGGCCGGGGAGCTGTTTTTT. As protein: CAGLGAGELFF.

This clonotype has ten or more counts. The chain combines TRBV6-1 with TRBJ1-2, with D tentatively TRBD1 (6 bases). CDR1 is MNHNS, CDR2 SASEGT, per germline. Trimming cost V 4 bases and J 2 bases, with 11 bases left between them. This CDR3 has 14 amino acids. The CDR3 sequence is CASSGGGLNYGYTF. Here the CDR3 DNA reads TGTGCCAGCAGTGGGGGGGGCCTAAACTATGGCTACACCTTC.

This clonotype was recorded many times. J is TRBJ2-2 and V is TRBV11-2; 7 bases map to TRBD2. The CDR3 runs to 15 residues. Germline CDR1 reads SGHAT; CDR2 reads FQNNGV. V was pared by 6 bases and J by 3 bases, with 7 bases of the junction left unmatched. The chain's CDR3 is CASSRLARDTGELFF. The CDR3 nucleotides are TGTGCCAGCAGTCGACTAGCAAGAGACACCGGGGAGCTGTTTTTT.

Points on this clonotype: Sequence at one end of the junction differs from germline and may be a read error. This rearrangement joins TRBV5-4 to TRBJ1-6; 8 positions agree with TRBD1. This CDR3 is built from 14 residues. Germline V gives CDR1 SGHNT, CDR2 YYREEE (reference sequence). CDR3 sequence reads: CASGLDGTGPPLHF. The CDR3 DNA reads TGTGCCAGCGGCTTGGACGGGACAGGACCTCCCCTCCACTTT.

This clonotype was detected a few times. The chain combines TRBV3-1 with TRBJ2-1, with D perhaps TRBD2 (5 bases). V lost 0 bases to trimming and J lost 7 bases, with 19 bases between them. The CDR3 runs 17 residues. Germline V lookup: CDR1 LGHDT, CDR2 YNNKEL (reference sequence). The CDR3 bases are TGTGCCAGCAGCCAAGACATACTAGGCCAGATGCAGAATGAGCAGTTCTTC. Protein sequence: CASSQDILGQMQNEQFF.

This clonotype came up many times. The chain is built from TRBV11-1 and TRBJ1-4, with TRBD1 as a possible D gene (6 bases). Germline assignment: CDR1 SGHAT and CDR2 FQDESV (reference sequence). This CDR3 has 15 residues. The ends were cut back, 6 bases at V and 4 bases at J, with 15 bases in the middle. CDR3 loop: CASSSTGYGNEKLFF. DNA of the CDR3: TGTGCCAGCAGTTCTACAGGGTACGGTAATGAAAAACTGTTTTTT.

Many counts were recorded for this clonotype. The gene calls are TRBV2 and TRBJ2-3; D ambiguous. The ends were cut back, 4 bases at V and 0 bases at J, with 14 bases in the middle. The CDR3 is made up of 16 amino acids. The V gene's germline CDR1 is SNHLY and CDR2 FYNNEI. The CDR3: CASSGVHWPSTDTQYF. The CDR3, as DNA: TGTGCCAGCAGTGGCGTCCACTGGCCTAGCACAGATACGCAGTATTTT.

This clonotype was counted ten times or more. The gene calls are TRBV29-1 and TRBJ1-1; 8 bases agree with TRBD1. V lost 7 bases, J lost 6 bases, and 4 bases stayed unmatched. The CDR3 contains 11 residues. Looked up from germline, CDR1 is SQVTM and CDR2 is ANQGSEA. The CDR3 is CSGTGGPEAFF. CDR3 DNA: TGCAGCGGCACAGGGGGGCCTGAAGCTTTCTTT.

This clonotype occurred many times. The chain employs TRBV2 and TRBJ1-2, with D perhaps TRBD1 (5 bases). From germline, CDR1 is SNHLY and CDR2 FYNNEI. The CDR3 extends over 17 amino acids. The CDR3, as DNA: TGTGCGAGCCCTAGGGGAACAGTCCCTTCAGCTAACTATGGCTACACCTTC. This gives the protein CASPRGTVPSANYGYTF.